The 13 T cell receptor beta chains below were found in one sample sequenced in a study of identical twins. TCRdb processed the 5' RACE reads anew with MiXCR; each CDR3 protein has one entry. The table has around 530,000 distinct CDR3 sequences, approximately 16% seen once. The sample also formed part of further work on yellow fever vaccine responses in identical twins.

The specimen was CD4+ T cells sorted from blood. Source of these receptors: a woman under 30 in good health.

This clonotype was recorded a few times. J is TRBJ1-5 and V is TRBV2; maybe TRBD1 (5 bases). The CDR3 has 15 amino acids. Germline CDR1 is SNHLY and CDR2 is FYNNEI. V was cut by 6 bases and J by 2 bases, with 14 bases left in between. CDR3 DNA sequence: TGTGCCAGCAGGACCTGGGGAGGGGGCAATCAGCCCCAGCATTTT. It codes for CASRTWGGGNQPQHF.

CDR3 in DNA: TGCAGTGCTAGAGATTTGAGTCGGCCGGAACTAGCACAACGGTACAATGAGCAGTTCTTC. Its protein is CSARDLSRPELAQRYNEQFF. V usage is TRBV20-1 and J usage is TRBJ2-1, with D possibly matching TRBD2 (6 bases). Germline V gives CDR1 DFQATT, CDR2 SNEGSKA (reference sequence). The CDR3 covers 20 residues. V was shortened by 0 bases and J by 4 bases, with 28 bases between the two germline ends.

The chain combines TRBV12-3 or TRBV12-4 with TRBJ1-2; D is unresolved. The CDR3 totals 12 residues. V was cut by 4 bases and J by 5 bases, with 8 bases left in between. In nucleotides, the CDR3 is TGTGCCAGCAGTTCGGGGTGGTATGGCTACACCTTC. Translation gives CASSSGWYGYTF.

The chain has TRBV11-2 and TRBJ2-4, with 7 bases that match TRBD1. The CDR3 is 15 residues long. The germline gives CDR1 SGHAT, CDR2 FQNNGV. Unmatched junction bases numbered 10, after V lost 0 bases and J lost 11 bases. The CDR3 loop is CASSLDTGTASFQYF. CDR3 in DNA: TGTGCCAGCAGCTTAGATACAGGGACAGCAAGTTTTCAGTACTTC.

The gene calls are TRBV20-1 and TRBJ2-1, with D hard to call. Trimming took 3 bases from V and 4 from J, leaving 7 bases between them. Germline CDR1 and CDR2: DFQATT and SNEGSKA (reference sequence). CDR3 length: 12 amino acids. The CDR3 region has the DNA TGCAGTGCTAGCAGAGATTACAATGAGCAGTTCTTC. Translating gives CSASRDYNEQFF.

The chain couples TRBV4-1 to TRBJ2-7, with D tentatively TRBD2 (5 bases). CDR1 and CDR2 from the germline V gene are MGHRA and YSYEKL. V shed 0 bases and J shed 2 bases, with 8 bases lying between them. CDR3 length: 14 residues. The CDR3 here is CASSQDLTTYEQYV. The CDR3 DNA sequence: TGCGCCAGCAGCCAAGATCTGACTACCTACGAGCAGTACGTC.

This clonotype was seen a handful of times. This chain links TRBV28 with TRBJ2-4; TRBD1 agrees at 9 bases. J lost 7 bases, V lost 2 bases, and 15 bases had no gene match. The V gene's germline CDR1 is MDHEN and CDR2 SYDVKM. This CDR3 is 18 amino acids long. Here the CDR3 reads CASSLRGTGTGNWNIQYF. The DNA of the CDR3 is TGTGCCAGCAGTTTACGGGGTACCGGGACAGGGAATTGGAACATTCAGTACTTC.

A single count supports this clonotype. This chain joins TRBV12-3 or TRBV12-4 and TRBJ2-3; 10 bases are a match to TRBD2. The CDR3 runs 17 residues. Trimming took 6 bases from V and 2 from J; bases not matched to a gene: 11. This CDR3 reads CASRPLISGGNTDTQYF. CDR3 coding DNA: TGTGCCAGCAGGCCCCTCATTAGCGGGGGGAACACAGATACGCAGTATTTT.

This sequence joins TRBV28 and TRBJ2-7; D might be TRBD2 (6 bases). The V and J ends lost 3 bases and 2 bases respectively, with 11 bases between them. The CDR3 has 14 amino acids. In germline, CDR1 is MDHEN, CDR2 SYDVKM. CDR3 nucleotides: TGTGCCAGCAGTTTGGGACTCTGGACCTACGAGCAGTACTTC. Translated: CASSLGLWTYEQYF.

This clonotype came up a few times. The rearrangement uses TRBV27 and TRBJ2-1; D ambiguous. This CDR3 has 15 residues. Germline CDR1 MNHEY, CDR2 SMNVEV (reference sequence). Trimming took off 5 bases at V and 3 bases at J, with 14 bases between the two ends. CDR3 amino acids: CASSPTPTYYNEQFF. The DNA for the CDR3 is TGTGCCAGCAGTCCTACCCCCACCTACTACAATGAGCAGTTCTTC.

This clonotype was seen a few times. V usage is TRBV3-1 and J usage is TRBJ2-1, with 7 bases fitting TRBD2. J lost 7 bases, V lost 2 bases, and 8 bases had no gene match. The germline CDR1 and CDR2 sequences are LGHDT and YNNKEL (reference sequence). The CDR3 sequence is 15 residues long. The CDR3 reads CASSQTSAGGNEQFF. DNA of the CDR3: TGTGCCAGCAGCCAAACTAGCGCCGGGGGGAATGAGCAGTTCTTC.

The rearrangement links TRBV11-2 to TRBJ2-3; 9 bases agree with TRBD2. Trimming at V came to 0 bases and at J to 0 bases, leaving 16 bases not matched to a gene. From germline, CDR1 is SGHAT and CDR2 FQNNGV. The CDR3 runs 21 residues. CDR3 sequence reads: CASSLDKRLGGRVLSTDTQYF. CDR3 nucleotides: TGTGCCAGCAGCTTAGACAAACGCCTAGGCGGGAGGGTACTTAGCACAGATACGCAGTATTTT.

This clonotype has a handful of counts. The V gene is TRBV20-1, the J gene TRBJ1-1, with D possibly TRBD1 on 5 matching bases. The CDR3 totals 15 residues. With 1 base removed from V and 2 bases from J, the gap between germline ends came to 14 bases. CDR1 is DFQATT and CDR2 is SNEGSKA in the germline V gene (reference sequence). CDR3 sequence (DNA): TGCAGTGCTAGAGTTTTAGGTGGGGGTAACACTGAAGCTTTCTTT. This gives the protein CSARVLGGGNTEAFF.